Sequencing of this T cell receptor beta chain was carried out in a study of shared clonotypes between healthy human individuals. Study overall: Every donor yielded three CD4 naive, three CD4 memory, two CD8 naive and one CD8 memory plate.

CD45RO negativity and positive selection for CCR7 defined naive CD8 cells, a population that excluded terminally differentiated effector memory CD45RA+ cells. At deep level, the assay was performed. Authors' analysis steps: Junction-only sequences produced by ImmunoSEQ had no quality scores, so filtering differed. Measured with immunoSEQ multiplex PCR; TCRdb has only the in-frame clones, and not every one. V and J calls and clone size are as listed in that table; D and trimming were resolved from the DNA. The sample has more than 2 million clones, about 95% seen once. Sequences were obtained from naive CD8+ T cells sorted from blood. This clonotype was sampled from a man younger than 35 in good health.

The CDR3 spells CASRPTANTGELFF. CDR3 DNA: TGTGCCAGCAGACCGACAGCGAACACCGGGGAGCTGTTTTTT. V gene TRBV13 combines with J gene TRBJ2-2, with D possibly matching TRBD1 (5 bases). Trimming shortened V by 6 bases and J by 0 bases, and 8 bases separated the two germline ends. The length of the CDR3 is 14 residues. Germline values: CDR1 PRHDT, CDR2 FYEKMQ (reference sequence).